This T cell receptor beta chain was found in a study of shared clonotypes between healthy human individuals. As concerns this clone: The antigen is not known.

Study-wide results and limits: Expectations were that clonotype sharing among donors would be affected by sequencing depth.

J gave up 0 bases and V 5 bases, and 25 bases lay outside the gene matches. This CDR3 comprises 23 residues. The germline V gene encodes CDR1 SGHRS and CDR2 YFSETQ. It was 300 to 350 ng DNA, about 30,000 T cell genomes, that went into each replicate PCR of unsorted PBMC. The table came from immunoSEQ multiplex PCR; TCRdb's copy has only in-frame clones and leaves some out. The sample comprises approximately 510,000 clones, around 74% of which are singletons, and about an eighth rests with the top ten. The J gene is TRBJ2-1, the V gene TRBV5-1, with 11 bases lining up with TRBD2. The sequenced sample consisted of PBMCs. This clonotype was sampled from a woman in her thirties or forties in good health. Some clones in this sample may be carry-over from other donors' samples. The CDR3 bases are TGCGCCAGCAGACTGGGACTAGCGGCGCTGGCAGGGACGTTTGGGAGCTCCTACAATGAGCAGTTCTTC. Translation gives CASRLGLAALAGTFGSSYNEQFF.